This T cell receptor (beta chain) originates from a study of blood T cell repertoires in COVID-19 (TCRdb year 2020). Regarding the complete study: Samples from collaborators originated in the United States, Italy and Spain and spanned both the acute and convalescent phases of COVID-19. The repertoires were made available in a free public database intended to serve as a resource for research on the immune response to SARS-CoV-2. The dataset comprised deeply sampled blood TCRbeta repertoires from subjects exposed to, actively infected with, or recovered from COVID-19. The sample metadata nearly always contained a de-identified subject ID, COVID-19 status, age in years and sex. Where available, HLA class I and class II types were obtained from metadata supplied by the sample provider rather than from assay-based typing. The prospective study material was composed of cDNA or gDNA derived from T cells, B-cell-depleted T cells, or PBMCs. The samples were drawn from two sources: the first 160 participants of the ongoing ImmuneRACE study, and 1,000 to 1,500 subjects contributed by 6 global collaborators. Findings and caveats that apply to the study as a whole: Clinical and demographic metadata were provided uncurated, with the amount varying by source and participant.

TCRbeta CDR3 regions were amplified from genomic DNA by means of the immunoSEQ Assay, a bias-controlled multiplex PCR. For the original study's pipeline: The number of nucleated cells in each sample was estimated by amplification of reference gene primers within the assay. Sequence reads were collapsed and filtered to measure the absolute abundance of every unique TCRbeta CDR3 rearrangement. For each sample, productive Simpson clonality was calculated by taking the square root of Simpson's diversity index across productive rearrangements. TCRdb took over this immuneACCESS table, retaining in-frame rearrangements with V and J assigned. Such tables are incomplete; in checked studies, under half of the missing clones stem from an unresolved V gene, and the remainder is unexplained. That table furnishes V, J and clone size, whereas the DNA furnished D and trimming. Present in this sample are 250,000 to 350,000 clones, roughly 89% of which were seen just once. 0.94% of the sample rests with the top ten.

Samples from volunteer blood donors who had recovered from COVID-19 were contributed by a second Seattle source. Each collaborating institution followed its own protocols to collect whole blood in K2EDTA tubes. For TCRbeta analysis, collaborators shipped samples in one of three forms: frozen whole blood, isolated PBMCs, or DNA extracted from either of those sample types. The CDR3 starts with the cysteine, ends with the phenylalanine, and has 12 residues. Kept here is only the CDR3 DNA, which spans 36 bases and is read in frame from base 1. Trimming leaves V shorter by 3 bases and J shorter by 6 bases, with the junction holding 2 bases beyond the gene matches. A note on this clone: No cognate antigen has been identified for it. Base qualities are missing; no much larger clone stands one base away.

Recombination linked TRBV12-3 or TRBV12-4 to TRBJ2-7; 7 central bases correspond to TRBD2. Sequenced sample: peripheral blood. The source is a woman aged 35 to 49 who had recovered from COVID-19. The DNA is as follows: TGTGCCAGCAGTTTTTCGGGAGGCGAGCAGTACTTC. Translated, this gives CASSFSGGEQYF.